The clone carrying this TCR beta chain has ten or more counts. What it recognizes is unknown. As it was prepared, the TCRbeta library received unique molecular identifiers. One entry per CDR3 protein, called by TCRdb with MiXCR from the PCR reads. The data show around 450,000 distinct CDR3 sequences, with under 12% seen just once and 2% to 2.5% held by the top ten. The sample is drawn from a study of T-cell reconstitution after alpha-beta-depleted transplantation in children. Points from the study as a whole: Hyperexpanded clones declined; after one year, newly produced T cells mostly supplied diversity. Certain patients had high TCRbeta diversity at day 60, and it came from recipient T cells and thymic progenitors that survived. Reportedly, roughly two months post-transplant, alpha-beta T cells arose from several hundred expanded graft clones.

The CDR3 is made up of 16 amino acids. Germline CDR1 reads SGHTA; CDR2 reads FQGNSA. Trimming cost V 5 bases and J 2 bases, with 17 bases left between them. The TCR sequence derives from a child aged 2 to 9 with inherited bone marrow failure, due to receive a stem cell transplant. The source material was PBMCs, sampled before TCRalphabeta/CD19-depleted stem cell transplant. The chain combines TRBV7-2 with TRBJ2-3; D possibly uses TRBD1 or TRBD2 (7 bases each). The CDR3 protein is CASSPGGDLLTDTQYF. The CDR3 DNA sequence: TGTGCCAGCAGCCCAGGGGGGGACCTCCTCACAGATACGCAGTATTTT.